These T cell receptor beta chains were read from a single sample in a study of blood T cell repertoires in COVID-19. The protocol was immunoSEQ multiplex PCR, while the TCRdb copy is restricted to in-frame clones and leaves out a portion. Among tens of thousands of clones listed, about 80% were seen once. Input material: peripheral blood. The receptors were sampled from a man aged 65-85 years who had recovered from COVID-19. The CDR3 runs from the conserved cysteine through the conserved F or W.

>TRBV7-9|TRBJ1-5
CASSFFPGSSTGSQPQHF
>TRBV19|TRBJ2-2
CASSIRRQGANGELFF
>TRBV18|TRBJ1-1
CASSQGQMNTEAFF
>TRBV28|TRBJ1-5
CASNLGQGGNQPQHF
>TRBV6-5|TRBJ2-5
CASRGTAQETQYF
>TRBV28|TRBJ1-5
CASSFPSGNNQPQHF
>TRBV5-1|TRBJ2-5
CASSLDGRAIQDRETQYF
>TRBV19|TRBJ1-1
CASSISTPNTEAFF
>TRBV6-2/TRBV6-3|TRBJ2-7
CASSYDFSLAIPYEQYF
>TRBV21-1|TRBJ2-5
CASSKGAGGVETQYF
>TRBV5-1|TRBJ2-7
CASSAGQELDEQYF
>TRBV5-6|TRBJ2-5
CASRRSGVKETQYF
>TRBV28|TRBJ2-7
CASSILTGGRYEQYF
>TRBV19|TRBJ1-1
CASSISSWGGPNTEAFF
>TRBV4-2|TRBJ2-2
CASSPGLGGTGELFF
>TRBV4-1|TRBJ2-3
CASSQGGLAGGPDTQYF
>TRBV19|TRBJ1-5
CASSNTGTGGGVRNQPQHF
>TRBV6-2/TRBV6-3|TRBJ2-7
CASSYSDSRTANPYEQYF
>TRBV5-5|TRBJ2-3
CASSLAGTTTDTQYF
>TRBV6-1|TRBJ2-3
CASSGRLTTGTDTQYF
>TRBV5-1|TRBJ2-7
CASFPERDRGREQYF
>TRBV7-2|TRBJ1-6
CASSPDRASPLHF
>TRBV5-1|TRBJ2-1
CASSPGTGVNEQFF
>TRBV7-9|TRBJ1-5
CASSSGSDRGGNQPQHF
>TRBV4-1|TRBJ2-5
CASSQGTSGTMETQYF
>TRBV15|TRBJ1-5
CATSQDSNQPQHF
>TRBV13|TRBJ1-1
CASSAMGQGKTEAFF
>TRBV18|TRBJ2-1
CASSPPSGNEQFF
>TRBV6-6|TRBJ2-7
CASVGRTGLTYEQYF
>TRBV28|TRBJ2-3
CASSLRRQFSSGTDTQYF
>TRBV11-2|TRBJ2-5
CASTQEVEETQYF
>TRBV28|TRBJ1-1
CASSRQGRSTEAFF
>TRBV28|TRBJ1-2
CALQPTRGEDYGYTF
>TRBV10-3|TRBJ2-7
CAIRRTGGDEQYF
>TRBV28|TRBJ2-7
CASSLSTSGTYEQYF
>TRBV5-1|TRBJ1-2
CASSFSGTGPSLDGYTF
>TRBV24-1|TRBJ2-7
CATSTVLYYEQYF